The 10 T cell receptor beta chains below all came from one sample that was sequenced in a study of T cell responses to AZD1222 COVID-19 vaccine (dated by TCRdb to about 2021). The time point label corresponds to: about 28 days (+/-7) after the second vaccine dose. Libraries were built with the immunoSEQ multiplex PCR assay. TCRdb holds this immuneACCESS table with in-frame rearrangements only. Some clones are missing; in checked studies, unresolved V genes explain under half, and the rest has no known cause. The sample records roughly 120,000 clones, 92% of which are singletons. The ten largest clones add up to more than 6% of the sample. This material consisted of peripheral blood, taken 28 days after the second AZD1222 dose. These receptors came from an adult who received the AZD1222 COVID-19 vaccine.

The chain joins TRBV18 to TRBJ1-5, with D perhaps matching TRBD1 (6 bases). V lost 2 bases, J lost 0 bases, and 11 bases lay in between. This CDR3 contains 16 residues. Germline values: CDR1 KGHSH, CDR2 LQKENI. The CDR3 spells CASSPEQGDSNQPQHF. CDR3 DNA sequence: TGTGCCAGCTCACCAGAACAGGGCGATAGCAATCAGCCCCAGCATTTT.

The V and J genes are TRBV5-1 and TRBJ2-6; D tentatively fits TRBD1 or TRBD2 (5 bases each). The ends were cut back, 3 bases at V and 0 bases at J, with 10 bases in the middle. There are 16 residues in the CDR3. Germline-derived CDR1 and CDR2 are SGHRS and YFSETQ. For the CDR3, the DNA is TGCGCCAGCAGCTCGGGACCGCACTCTGGGGCCAACGTCCTGACTTTC. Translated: CASSSGPHSGANVLTF.

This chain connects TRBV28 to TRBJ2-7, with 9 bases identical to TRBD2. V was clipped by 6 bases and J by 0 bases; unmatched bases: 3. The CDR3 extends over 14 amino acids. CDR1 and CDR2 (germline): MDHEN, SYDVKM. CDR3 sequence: CASRRSGSSYEQYF. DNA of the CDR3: TGTGCCAGCAGACGTAGCGGGAGCTCCTACGAGCAGTACTTC.

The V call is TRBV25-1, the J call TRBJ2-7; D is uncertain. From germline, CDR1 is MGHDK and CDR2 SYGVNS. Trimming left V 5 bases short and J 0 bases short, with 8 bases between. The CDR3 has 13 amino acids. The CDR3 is CASSSEISYEQYF. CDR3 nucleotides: TGTGCCAGCAGTTCCGAAATCTCCTACGAGCAGTACTTC.

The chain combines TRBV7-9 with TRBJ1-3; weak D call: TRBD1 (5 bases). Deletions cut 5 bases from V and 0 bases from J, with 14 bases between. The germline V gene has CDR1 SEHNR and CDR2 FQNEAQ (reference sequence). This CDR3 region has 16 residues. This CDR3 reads CASSEPGRSSGNTIYF. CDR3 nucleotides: TGTGCCAGCAGCGAACCGGGACGGAGCTCTGGAAACACCATATATTTT. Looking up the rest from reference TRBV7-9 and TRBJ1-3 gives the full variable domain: DTGVSQNPRHKITKRGQNVTFRCDPISEHNRLYWYRQTLGQGPEFLTYFQNEAQLEKSRLLSDRFSAERPKGSFSTLEIQRTEQGDSAMYLCASSEPGRSSGNTIYFGEGSWLTVV.

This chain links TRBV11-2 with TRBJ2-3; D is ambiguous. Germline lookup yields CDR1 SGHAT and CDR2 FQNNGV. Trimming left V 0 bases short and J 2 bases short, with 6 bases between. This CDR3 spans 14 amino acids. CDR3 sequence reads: CASSLEMATDTQYF. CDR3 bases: TGTGCCAGCAGCTTAGAAATGGCCACAGATACGCAGTATTTT.

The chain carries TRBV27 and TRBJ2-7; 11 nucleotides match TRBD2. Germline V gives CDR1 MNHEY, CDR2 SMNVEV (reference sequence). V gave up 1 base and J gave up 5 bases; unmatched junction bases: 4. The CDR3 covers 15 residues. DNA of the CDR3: TGTGCCAGCAGTTTATTAACTAGCGGGGGCAACGAGCAGTACTTC. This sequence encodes CASSLLTSGGNEQYF.

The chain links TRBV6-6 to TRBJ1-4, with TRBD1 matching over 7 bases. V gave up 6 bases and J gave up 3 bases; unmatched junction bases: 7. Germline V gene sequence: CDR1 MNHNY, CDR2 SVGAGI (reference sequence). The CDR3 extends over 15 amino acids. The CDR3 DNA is TGTGCCAGCAGATTAACCAGGGGGGCTAATGAAAAACTGTTTTTT. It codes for CASRLTRGANEKLFF.

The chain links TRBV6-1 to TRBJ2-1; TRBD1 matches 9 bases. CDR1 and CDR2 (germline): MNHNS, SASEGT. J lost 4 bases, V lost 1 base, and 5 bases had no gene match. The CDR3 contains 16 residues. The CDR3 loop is CASSEVLQGAYNEQFF. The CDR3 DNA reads TGTGCCAGCAGTGAAGTTTTACAGGGGGCATACAATGAGCAGTTCTTC.

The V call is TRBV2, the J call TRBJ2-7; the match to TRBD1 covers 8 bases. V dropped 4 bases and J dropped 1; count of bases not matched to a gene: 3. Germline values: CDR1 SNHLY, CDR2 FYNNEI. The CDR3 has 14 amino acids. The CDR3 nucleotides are TGTGCCAGCAGTGCTACAGGGGGTTCCTACGAGCAGTACTTC. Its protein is CASSATGGSYEQYF.